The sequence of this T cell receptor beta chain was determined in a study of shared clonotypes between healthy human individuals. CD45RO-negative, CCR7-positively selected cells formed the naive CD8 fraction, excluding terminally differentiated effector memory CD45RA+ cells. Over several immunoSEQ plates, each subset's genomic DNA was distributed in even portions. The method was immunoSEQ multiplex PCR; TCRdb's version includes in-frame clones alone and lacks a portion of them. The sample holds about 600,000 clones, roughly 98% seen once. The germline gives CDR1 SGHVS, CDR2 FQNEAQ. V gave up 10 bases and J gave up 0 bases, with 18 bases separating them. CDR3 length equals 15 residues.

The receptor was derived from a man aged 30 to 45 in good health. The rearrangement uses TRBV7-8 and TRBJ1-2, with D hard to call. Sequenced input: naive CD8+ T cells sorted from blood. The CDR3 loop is CAIVPLSGTNYGYTF. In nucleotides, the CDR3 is TGTGCCATCGTACCTCTGAGCGGAACTAACTATGGCTACACCTTC.